This T cell receptor beta chain came from a study of synovial regulatory T cells in juvenile arthritis. Study-level background: A few patients were therapy-naive; six received methotrexate alone. Whole-study findings and limits: Inflammation-associated Treg cells in blood had less TCR diversity than the remaining blood Treg cells. Largely private between patients, iaTreg TCR repertoires showed partial overlap with synovial Teff and blood CPL repertoires. iaTreg cells shared more CDR3 sequences with synovial Tregs than other blood Tregs did.

As for this clone: What it binds is unknown.

Germline CDR1 is SGHRS and CDR2 is YFSETQ. The CDR3 covers 12 residues. A DNA sequence was not provided. Only in-frame clones appear in the TCRdb table, and some are missing; sequencing was by immunoSEQ multiplex PCR. The sample table sets out some 10,000 clones. Source material: Treg cells from blood. As for subset: remaining (HLA-DR-negative) circulating blood Treg cells. V gene TRBV5-1 combines with J gene TRBJ1-1. The clonotype was recovered from a donor younger than 30 with juvenile idiopathic arthritis. The CDR3 is CASKGERAEAFF.